Presented here are 13 T cell receptor beta chains from one specimen sequenced in a study of T cells in Graves' hyperthyroidism and ophthalmopathy. RNA transcripts were the template for amplifying TCR beta CDR3 regions. Carried out on the TCR CDR3, a first-round RT-PCR used the HTBI primer set. TCRdb called the multiplex PCR reads again in MiXCR, with one record for every CDR3 protein. The sample lists more than 350,000 distinct CDR3 sequences, about 14% occurring once. Material: blood. Every receptor here comes from a woman aged 25 to 39 with Graves' ophthalmopathy.

V gene TRBV7-9 combines with J gene TRBJ2-6; TRBD1 aligns across 10 bases. After removal of 0 bases from V and 6 bases from J, the junction contained 5 bases not matched to a gene. Germline V lookup: CDR1 SEHNR, CDR2 FQNEAQ (reference sequence). CDR3 length equals 17 residues. Here the CDR3 reads CASSLAGDRGKANVLTF. The CDR3 coding sequence is TGTGCCAGCAGCTTAGCGGGGGACAGGGGAAAGGCCAACGTCCTGACTTTC.

This clonotype was observed a few times. The chain combines TRBV5-1 with TRBJ1-2, with D hard to call. Trimming took 8 bases from V and 2 from J, leaving 13 bases between them. This CDR3 contains 13 residues. CDR1 SGHRS and CDR2 YFSETQ come from the germline V gene. The CDR3 loop is CASRQSANYGYTF. The DNA for the CDR3 is TGCGCCAGTCGCCAATCCGCCAACTATGGCTACACCTTC.

This chain uses TRBV2 with TRBJ2-5; D might be TRBD1 (6 bases). V was trimmed by 5 bases and J by 6 bases, leaving 19 bases between them. The CDR3 has 15 amino acids. Germline V lookup: CDR1 SNHLY, CDR2 FYNNEI. The CDR3 bases are TGTGCCAGCAGTCGAACAGGGTCGGGCAGACAGACCCAGTACTTC. Translating it yields CASSRTGSGRQTQYF.

This clonotype was counted at least ten times. The V gene is TRBV7-9, the J gene TRBJ1-1; 8 positions agree with TRBD1. Germline-derived CDR1 and CDR2 are SEHNR and FQNEAQ (reference sequence). Germline trimming cut 3 bases from V and 1 base from J; bases unmatched to any gene: 4. The CDR3 consists of 15 residues. The CDR3 DNA reads TGTGCCAGCAGCTTGTATCAGGGGGCGAACACTGAAGCTTTCTTT. Translating gives CASSLYQGANTEAFF.

The rearrangement links TRBV28 to TRBJ2-7; 10 bases align to TRBD2. Germline assignment: CDR1 MDHEN and CDR2 SYDVKM. V dropped 3 bases and J dropped 3; count of bases not matched to a gene: 5. The CDR3 covers 15 residues. CDR3 region: CASSLASGGGYEQYF. The CDR3 bases are TGTGCCAGCAGTTTGGCTAGCGGGGGAGGCTACGAGCAGTACTTC. The full variable domain, rest sourced from reference TRBV28 and TRBJ2-7, is DVKVTQSSRYLVKRTGEKVFLECVQDMDHENMFWYRQDPGLGLRLIYFSYDVKMKEKGDIPEGYSVSREKKERFSLILESASTNQTSMYLCASSLASGGGYEQYFGPGTRLTVT.

This clonotype was counted between two and nine times. This chain connects TRBV4-3 to TRBJ1-1; TRBD1 is a possible D gene (5 bases). The CDR3 loop spans 15 amino acids. CDR1 and CDR2 from the germline V gene are LGHNA and YSLEER. The germline V and J ends were trimmed by 1 base and 0 bases, with 9 bases remaining between them. CDR3 sequence reads: CASSQGGALNTEAFF. CDR3 nucleotides: TGCGCCAGCAGCCAAGGAGGGGCGTTGAACACTGAAGCTTTCTTT.

There are many counts of this clonotype. The chain employs TRBV6-6 and TRBJ2-3; D is uncertain. The CDR3 is 13 residues long. The V and J ends lost 2 bases and 1 base respectively, with 4 bases between them. In germline, CDR1 is MNHNY, CDR2 SVGAGI (reference sequence). This CDR3 reads CASSYPGTDTQYF. DNA of the CDR3: TGTGCCAGCAGTTACCCGGGCACAGATACGCAGTATTTT.

The CDR3 reads CASKKSEVSVDTQYF. The CDR3 DNA reads TGCGCCAGCAAGAAGTCGGAGGTCAGTGTGGATACGCAGTATTTT. V usage is TRBV5-1 and J usage is TRBJ2-3; D perhaps matches TRBD2 (5 bases). V was shortened by 6 bases and J by 6 bases, with 20 bases between the two germline ends. There are 15 residues in the CDR3. Looked up from germline, CDR1 is SGHRS and CDR2 is YFSETQ.

This clonotype was counted between two and nine times. The CDR3 nucleotides are TGCGCCAGCAGCCAAGAAGGACAGGGCCCACAAGAGACCCAGTACTTC. It translates to CASSQEGQGPQETQYF. The J gene is TRBJ2-5, the V gene TRBV4-1; 8 bases are a match to TRBD1. CDR1 is MGHRA, CDR2 YSYEKL, per germline. The V segment lost 0 bases and the J segment 2 bases; nucleotides outside the gene matches: 5. This CDR3 is 16 amino acids long.

This clonotype was counted ten times or more. This chain joins TRBV10-1 and TRBJ2-3; D is tentatively TRBD1 or TRBD2 (5 bases each). The V gene lost 6 bases and the J gene lost 2 bases, with 12 bases spanning the gap. This CDR3 is built from 14 residues. Germline lookup yields CDR1 WNHNN and CDR2 SYGVQD (reference sequence). CDR3 in amino acids: CASSARGTTDTQYF. CDR3 in DNA: TGCGCCAGCAGCGCCCGAGGGACCACAGATACGCAGTATTTT.

The genes are TRBV20-1 and TRBJ2-7; 7 bases are a match to TRBD1. The ends lost 3 bases at V and 2 bases at J; junction bases unmatched: 4. Germline V gene lookup returns CDR1 DFQATT and CDR2 SNEGSKA (reference sequence). This CDR3 has 13 amino acids. Written as DNA, the CDR3 is TGCAGTGCTAGTTTACAGGGGACCTACGAGCAGTACTTC. It is translated as CSASLQGTYEQYF.

This clonotype was observed many times. The rearrangement uses TRBV2 and TRBJ1-2; D may be TRBD1 (5 bases). CDR1 and CDR2 (germline): SNHLY, FYNNEI. The V end lost 6 bases, the J end lost 6 bases, and 14 bases lay between the germline ends. This CDR3 comprises 13 residues. CDR3 nucleotide sequence: TGTGCCAGCAGAACGGACACCGCTGATGGCTACACCTTC. It specifies CASRTDTADGYTF.

This clonotype was detected ten times or more. V is TRBV5-6 and J is TRBJ1-5; D gene ambiguous. Trimming removed 0 bases at V and 6 bases at J, with 7 bases between. From germline, CDR1 is SGHDT and CDR2 YYEEEE. The CDR3 length is 13 residues. Written as DNA, the CDR3 is TGTGCCAGCAGCTTGGCCATCGGTCAGCCCCAGCATTTT. It yields the protein CASSLAIGQPQHF. The full variable domain, its missing parts supplied by reference TRBV5-6 and TRBJ1-5, is DAGVTQSPTHLIKTRGQQVTLRCSPKSGHDTVSWYQQALGQGPQFIFQYYEEEERQRGNFPDRFSGHQFPNYSSELNVNALLLGDSALYLCASSLAIGQPQHFGDGTRLSIL.